These T cell receptor beta chains were read from a single sample in a study of shared clonotypes between healthy human individuals. The table came from immunoSEQ multiplex PCR; TCRdb's copy has only in-frame clones and leaves some out. The sample shows some 2 million clones, over 85% of them seen only once. The sample taken for sequencing was naive CD4+ T cells sorted from blood. Receptors originate from a man aged 18 to 35 in good health. Each CDR3 is given with its conserved first and last residue. A D gene is named only where the DNA matches it firmly. Size is stated for part of the rows, as once, few or many counts, or as a class when the clone is expanded.

J: TRBJ1-3; V: TRBV18; size: NA; D: NA; CDR3: CASSPMVDSGNTIYF; DNA: TGTGCCAGCTCACCAATGGTAGACTCTGGAAACACCATATATTTT
J: TRBJ1-1; V: TRBV2; size: NA; D: NA; CDR3: CASSSDRGGAFF; DNA: TGTGCCAGCAGCTCGGACAGAGGAGGGGCTTTCTTT
J: TRBJ1-2; V: TRBV2; size: NA; D: TRBD1; CDR3: CASSPTLGTGLHYGYTF; DNA: TGTGCCAGCAGTCCGACACTAGGGACAGGGTTGCACTATGGCTACACCTTC
J: TRBJ2-7; V: TRBV19; size: NA; D: NA; CDR3: CASSIGRGYYYEQYF; DNA: TGTGCCAGTAGTATCGGCAGGGGTTACTACTACGAGCAGTACTTC
J: TRBJ2-7; V: TRBV19; size: NA; D: NA; CDR3: CASSRTSSTYEQYF; DNA: TGTGCCAGTAGCCGGACTTCTAGCACCTACGAGCAGTACTTC
J: TRBJ2-3; V: TRBV9; size: NA; D: NA; CDR3: CASSVGVYTDTQYF; DNA: TGTGCCAGCAGCGTTGGTGTTTACACAGATACGCAGTATTTT
J: TRBJ2-3; V: TRBV6-1; size: NA; D: NA; CDR3: CASSEAPSDKYF; DNA: TGTGCCAGCAGTGAAGCCCCAAGCGATAAGTATTTT
J: TRBJ2-6; V: TRBV19; size: NA; D: TRBD1; CDR3: CASTLRTGVSGANVLTF; DNA: TGTGCCAGTACCCTGAGGACAGGGGTCTCTGGGGCCAACGTCCTGACTTTC
J: TRBJ2-2; V: TRBV7-9; size: once; D: NA; CDR3: CASSLEASGELFF; DNA: TGTGCCAGCAGCTTAGAAGCGAGCGGGGAGCTGTTTTTT
J: TRBJ2-5; V: TRBV5-1; size: NA; D: TRBD2; CDR3: CASSPNSGSFGETQYF; DNA: TGCGCCAGCTCCCCGAATAGCGGGAGTTTTGGAGAGACCCAGTACTTC
J: TRBJ1-6; V: TRBV27; size: NA; D: NA; CDR3: CASRRDNSYNSPLHF; DNA: TGTGCCAGCAGGCGGGACAACTCCTATAATTCACCCCTCCACTTT
J: TRBJ2-1; V: TRBV28; size: NA; D: NA; CDR3: CASRRRTVSYNEQFF; DNA: TGTGCCAGCAGGCGCCGGACAGTCTCCTACAATGAGCAGTTCTTC
J: TRBJ2-3; V: TRBV19; size: NA; D: TRBD2; CDR3: CASSIEAGSTDTQYF; DNA: TGTGCCAGTAGTATAGAAGCGGGGAGCACAGATACGCAGTATTTT
J: TRBJ1-2; V: TRBV10-3; size: NA; D: NA; CDR3: CAISESILVQSYGYTF; DNA: TGTGCCATCAGTGAGTCGATTCTAGTTCAGAGCTATGGCTACACCTTC
J: TRBJ2-7; V: TRBV7-2; size: NA; D: NA; CDR3: CASSLSTGTSYEQYF; DNA: TGTGCCAGCAGCTTATCTACGGGTACCTCCTACGAGCAGTACTTC
J: TRBJ1-1; V: TRBV7-9; size: NA; D: NA; CDR3: CASSTYGRGDTEAFF; DNA: TGTGCCAGCAGCACTTACGGCAGGGGAGATACTGAAGCTTTCTTT
J: TRBJ2-3; V: TRBV2; size: NA; D: NA; CDR3: CASSEGPGVVSDTQYF; DNA: TGTGCCAGCAGTGAAGGGCCGGGAGTGGTCTCAGATACGCAGTATTTT
J: TRBJ1-1; V: TRBV5-1; size: NA; D: NA; CDR3: CASSDYPNTEAFF; DNA: TGCGCCAGCAGCGACTATCCGAACACTGAAGCTTTCTTT
J: TRBJ1-1; V: TRBV5-1; size: once; D: NA; CDR3: CASSPTTAGTEAFF; DNA: TGCGCCAGCAGTCCGACAACAGCAGGCACTGAAGCTTTCTTT
J: TRBJ2-7; V: TRBV2; size: once; D: NA; CDR3: CASSEVGGGTYEQYF; DNA: TGTGCCAGCAGTGAGGTCGGCGGCGGAACCTACGAGCAGTACTTC
J: TRBJ2-3; V: TRBV7-2; size: NA; D: NA; CDR3: CASSHEGRWEEDTQYF; DNA: TGTGCCAGCAGCCACGAGGGACGGTGGGAGGAAGATACGCAGTATTTT
J: TRBJ2-1; V: TRBV6-1; size: NA; D: NA; CDR3: CASTLTTGGYNEQFF; DNA: TGTGCCAGCACCCTGACCACCGGGGGTTACAATGAGCAGTTCTTC
J: TRBJ1-1; V: TRBV30; size: NA; D: NA; CDR3: CAWSGSLWATEAFF; DNA: TGTGCCTGGAGTGGGTCTCTATGGGCCACTGAAGCTTTCTTT
J: TRBJ1-4; V: TRBV7-9; size: once; D: NA; CDR3: CASSLRDLNEKLFF; DNA: TGTGCCAGCAGCTTACGGGACTTAAATGAAAAACTGTTTTTT
J: TRBJ2-2; V: TRBV11-3; size: NA; D: NA; CDR3: CASSQLGGPNTGELFF; DNA: TGTGCCAGCAGCCAGTTGGGGGGCCCGAACACCGGGGAGCTGTTTTTT
J: TRBJ1-1; V: TRBV6-1; size: NA; D: NA; CDR3: CASSQTGLEAFF; DNA: TGTGCCAGCAGCCAGACCGGCCTTGAAGCTTTCTTT
J: TRBJ2-7; V: TRBV29-1; size: NA; D: NA; CDR3: CSAEGGTYAEQYF; DNA: TGCAGCGCCGAAGGTGGGACGTACGCCGAGCAGTACTTC
J: TRBJ2-3; V: TRBV6-1; size: NA; D: TRBD2; CDR3: CASIVRREADTQYF; DNA: TGTGCCAGCATTGTTAGGCGGGAGGCAGATACGCAGTATTTT